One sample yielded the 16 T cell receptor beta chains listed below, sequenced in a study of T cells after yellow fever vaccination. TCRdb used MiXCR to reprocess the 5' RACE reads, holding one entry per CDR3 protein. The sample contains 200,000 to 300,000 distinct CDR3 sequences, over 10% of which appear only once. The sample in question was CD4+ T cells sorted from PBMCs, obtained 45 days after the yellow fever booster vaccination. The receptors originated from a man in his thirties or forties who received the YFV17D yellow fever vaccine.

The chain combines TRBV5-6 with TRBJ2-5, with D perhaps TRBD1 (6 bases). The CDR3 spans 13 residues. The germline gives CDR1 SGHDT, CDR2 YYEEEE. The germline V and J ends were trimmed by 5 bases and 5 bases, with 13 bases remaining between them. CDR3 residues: CASRSRGEETQYF. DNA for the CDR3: TGTGCCAGCAGGTCCAGGGGCGAGGAGACCCAGTACTTC.

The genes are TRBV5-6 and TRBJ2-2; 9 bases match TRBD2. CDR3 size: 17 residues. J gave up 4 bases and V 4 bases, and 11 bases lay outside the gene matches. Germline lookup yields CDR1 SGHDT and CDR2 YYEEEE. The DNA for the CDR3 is TGTGCCAGCAGCCCCACCGCTAGCGGGACAATCACCGGGGAGCTGTTTTTT. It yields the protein CASSPTASGTITGELFF.

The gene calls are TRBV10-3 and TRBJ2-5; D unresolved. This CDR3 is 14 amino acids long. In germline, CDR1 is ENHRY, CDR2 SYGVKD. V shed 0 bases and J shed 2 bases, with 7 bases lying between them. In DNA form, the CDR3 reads TGTGCCATCAGTGAGTCGAATCAGCAAGAGACCCAGTACTTC. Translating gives CAISESNQQETQYF.

For the CDR3, the DNA is TGCGCCAGCAGCCCCTACGGGGGCGCGGCCGGGGGTGAGCAGTTCTTC. It specifies CASSPYGGAAGGEQFF. This sequence joins TRBV5-1 and TRBJ2-1; D assignment may be TRBD1 or TRBD2 (6 bases each). The CDR3 contains 16 residues. Per germline, CDR1 SGHRS and CDR2 YFSETQ. Trimming took 4 bases from V and 9 from J, leaving 23 bases between them.

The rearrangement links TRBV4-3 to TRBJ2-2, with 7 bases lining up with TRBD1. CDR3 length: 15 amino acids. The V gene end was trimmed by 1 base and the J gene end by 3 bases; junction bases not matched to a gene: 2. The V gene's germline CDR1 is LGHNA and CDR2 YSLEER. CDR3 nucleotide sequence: TGCGCCAGCAGCCAAGCAGACAGGGACACCGGGGAGCTGTTTTTT. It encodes CASSQADRDTGELFF.

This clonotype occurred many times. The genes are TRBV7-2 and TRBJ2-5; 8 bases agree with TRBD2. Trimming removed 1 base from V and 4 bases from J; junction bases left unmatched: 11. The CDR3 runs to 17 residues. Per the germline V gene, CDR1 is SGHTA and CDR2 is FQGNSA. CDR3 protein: CASSLGPAGVVGETQYF. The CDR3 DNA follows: TGTGCCAGCAGCTTAGGTCCAGCGGGAGTGGTTGGAGAGACCCAGTACTTC.

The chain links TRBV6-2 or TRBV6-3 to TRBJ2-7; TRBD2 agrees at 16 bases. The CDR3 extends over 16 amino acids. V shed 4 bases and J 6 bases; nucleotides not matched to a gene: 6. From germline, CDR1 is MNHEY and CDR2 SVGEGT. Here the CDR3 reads CASSFGTSGRAVEQYF. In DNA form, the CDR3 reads TGTGCCAGCAGTTTCGGGACTAGCGGGAGGGCCGTCGAGCAGTACTTC.

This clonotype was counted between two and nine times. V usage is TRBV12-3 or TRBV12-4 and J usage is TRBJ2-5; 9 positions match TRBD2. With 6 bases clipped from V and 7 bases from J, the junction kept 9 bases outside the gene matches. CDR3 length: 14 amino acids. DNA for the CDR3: TGTGCCAGCAGCCTCCTTAGCGGGAGCGGGACCCAGTACTTC. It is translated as CASSLLSGSGTQYF.

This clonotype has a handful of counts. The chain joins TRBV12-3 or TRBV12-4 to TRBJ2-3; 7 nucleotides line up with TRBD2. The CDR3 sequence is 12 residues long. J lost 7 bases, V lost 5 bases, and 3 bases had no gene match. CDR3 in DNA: TGTGCCAGCAGTCGGGACTACTATACGCAGTATTTT. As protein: CASSRDYYTQYF.

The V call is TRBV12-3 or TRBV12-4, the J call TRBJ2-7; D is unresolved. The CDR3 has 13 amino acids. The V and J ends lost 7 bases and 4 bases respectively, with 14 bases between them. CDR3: CASTMGALYEQYF. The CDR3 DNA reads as TGTGCCAGCACGATGGGCGCTCTTTACGAGCAGTACTTC.

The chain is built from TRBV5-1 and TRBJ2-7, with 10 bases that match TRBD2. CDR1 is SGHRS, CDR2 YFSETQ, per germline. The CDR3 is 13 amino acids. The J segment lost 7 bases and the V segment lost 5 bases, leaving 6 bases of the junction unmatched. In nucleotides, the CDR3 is TGCGCCAGCAGACGGACTAGCGGTCTGGAGCAGTACTTC. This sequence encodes CASRRTSGLEQYF.

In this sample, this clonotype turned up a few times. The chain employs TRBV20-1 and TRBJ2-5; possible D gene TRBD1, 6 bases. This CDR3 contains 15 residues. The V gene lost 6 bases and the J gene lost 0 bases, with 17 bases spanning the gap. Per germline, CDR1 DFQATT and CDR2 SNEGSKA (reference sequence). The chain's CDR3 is CSAYPGTTYQETQYF. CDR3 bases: TGCAGTGCATACCCCGGGACAACGTACCAAGAGACCCAGTACTTC.

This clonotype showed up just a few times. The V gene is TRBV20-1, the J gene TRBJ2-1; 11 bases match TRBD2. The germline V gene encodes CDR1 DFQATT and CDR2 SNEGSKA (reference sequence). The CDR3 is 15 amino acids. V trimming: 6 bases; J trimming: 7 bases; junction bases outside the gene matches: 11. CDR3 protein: CSAWTSGLGQNEQFF. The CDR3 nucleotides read TGCAGTGCCTGGACTAGCGGGCTGGGGCAGAATGAGCAGTTCTTC.

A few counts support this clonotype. This CDR3 is CASSLGHTIYF. The CDR3 nucleotides are TGTGCCAGCAGCTTGGGTCACACCATATATTTT. The chain joins TRBV11-2 to TRBJ1-3, with D hard to call. CDR1 and CDR2 from the germline V gene are SGHAT and FQNNGV. Trimming shortened V by 3 bases and J by 8 bases, and 5 bases separated the two germline ends. The CDR3 sequence is 11 residues long.

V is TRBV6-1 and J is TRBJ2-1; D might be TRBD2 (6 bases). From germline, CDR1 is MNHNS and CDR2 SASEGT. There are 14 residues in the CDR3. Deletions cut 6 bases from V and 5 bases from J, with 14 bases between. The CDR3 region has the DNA TGTGCCAGCAGAGATCCGCGGGGCCACAATGAGCAGTTCTTC. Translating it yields CASRDPRGHNEQFF.

The CDR3: CSAAGEETQYF. The CDR3 region has the DNA TGCAGTGCGGCAGGGGAAGAGACCCAGTACTTC. J is TRBJ2-5 and V is TRBV20-1; D is possibly TRBD1 (6 bases). CDR1 and CDR2 (germline): DFQATT, SNEGSKA (reference sequence). Trimming took 6 bases from V and 3 from J, leaving 8 bases between them. This CDR3 contains 11 residues.